The T cell receptor beta chain under discussion was sequenced for a study of a mutant IDH1 vaccine in newly diagnosed glioma. Profiled with immunoSEQ multiplex PCR; TCRdb holds only in-frame clones, not every one. The sample records roughly 45,000 clones, around 85% being singletons. Comments on this clone: What it recognizes is unknown.

CDR3 size: 16 residues. Trimming pared 5 bases from V and 0 bases from J, leaving 14 bases between. Per the germline V gene, CDR1 is WSHSY and CDR2 is SAAADI. Documented time point: week 23, last vaccination. In every dose of vaccine, 300 ug of mutant IDH1 20-mer peptide was given alongside topical imiquimod. The specimen comprised PBMCs, sampled from a glioma patient whose treatment included an IDH1 peptide vaccine. The sequence was obtained from a woman between 18 and 30 years old with glioma. Some clones in this sample may be carry-over from other donors' samples. The chain couples TRBV10-2 to TRBJ2-1; TRBD2 might be the D (6 bases). The CDR3 DNA reads as TGCGCCAGCAGTTTTTTACGGGGAGGCTCCTACAATGAGCAGTTCTTC. Translation: CASSFLRGGSYNEQFF.